This is a list of T cell receptor beta chains from one sample in a study of T cells in Graves' hyperthyroidism and ophthalmopathy. Each CDR3 protein gets one entry after TCRdb re-called the multiplex PCR reads with MiXCR. The sample records hundreds of thousands of distinct CDR3 sequences, about 15% being singletons. The sample was blood. These receptors were obtained from a woman aged 30 to 39 with Graves' hyperthyroidism that later progressed to Graves' ophthalmopathy. Each CDR3 is given without its conserved first and last residue.

TRBJ1-2	TRBV6-1	ASSRTTDSTPRGYT
TRBJ2-3	TRBV6-1	ASRPSSGASTDTQY
TRBJ2-1	TRBV10-3	ATDQGSGTNSYNEQF
TRBJ2-7	TRBV9	ASSVGVGGGEQY
TRBJ2-3	TRBV5-1	ASSLDEAGIDTQY
TRBJ2-7	TRBV3-1	ASSPNRGQAFLEQY
TRBJ1-1	TRBV12-3/TRBV12-4	ASSFQGLTEAF
TRBJ2-2	TRBV27	ASSSPTSGMLPNTGELF
TRBJ2-5	TRBV18	ASSTGGLPGQY
TRBJ2-3	TRBV10-3	AIRTGGGTDTQY
TRBJ2-2	TRBV28	ASTSLLGMNTGELF
TRBJ2-7	TRBV30	AWDWGQGSYEQY
TRBJ1-4	TRBV5-4	ASSFRGFDEKLF
TRBJ2-7	TRBV5-1	ASSPIDRLYPYEQY
TRBJ2-1	TRBV29-1	SVDRSNGNEQF
TRBJ2-1	TRBV12-5	ASGLVGGLSYNEQF
TRBJ2-2	TRBV29-1	SVGETKQGTTGELF
TRBJ2-5	TRBV3-1	ASSRAGLRETQY
TRBJ1-1	TRBV5-1	ASSLDRMGTEAF
TRBJ1-4	TRBV28	ASCSTGLELF